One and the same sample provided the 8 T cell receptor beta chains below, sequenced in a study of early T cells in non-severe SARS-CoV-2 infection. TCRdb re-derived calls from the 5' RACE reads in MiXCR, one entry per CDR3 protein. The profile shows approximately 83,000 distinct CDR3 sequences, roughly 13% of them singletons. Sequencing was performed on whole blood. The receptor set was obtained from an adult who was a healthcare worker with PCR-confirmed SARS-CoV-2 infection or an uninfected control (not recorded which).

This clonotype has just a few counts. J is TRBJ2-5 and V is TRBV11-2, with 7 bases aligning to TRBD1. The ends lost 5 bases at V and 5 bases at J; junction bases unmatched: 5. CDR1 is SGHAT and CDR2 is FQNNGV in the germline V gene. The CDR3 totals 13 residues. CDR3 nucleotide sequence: TGTGCCAGCAGCGGTAGGGGGCGTGAGACCCAGTACTTC. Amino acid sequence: CASSGRGRETQYF.

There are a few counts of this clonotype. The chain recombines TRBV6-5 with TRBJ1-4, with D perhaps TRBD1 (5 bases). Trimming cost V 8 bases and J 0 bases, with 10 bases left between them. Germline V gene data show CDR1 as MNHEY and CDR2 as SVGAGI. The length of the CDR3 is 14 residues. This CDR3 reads CASCSTATNEKLFF. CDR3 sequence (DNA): TGTGCCAGCTGTTCGACAGCAACTAATGAAAAACTGTTTTTT.

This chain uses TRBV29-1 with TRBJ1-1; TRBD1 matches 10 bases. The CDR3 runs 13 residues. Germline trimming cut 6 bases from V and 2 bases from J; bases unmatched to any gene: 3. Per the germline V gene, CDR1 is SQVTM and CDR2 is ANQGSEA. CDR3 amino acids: CSVWDRGNTEAFF. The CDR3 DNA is TGCAGCGTGTGGGACAGGGGAAACACTGAAGCTTTCTTT.

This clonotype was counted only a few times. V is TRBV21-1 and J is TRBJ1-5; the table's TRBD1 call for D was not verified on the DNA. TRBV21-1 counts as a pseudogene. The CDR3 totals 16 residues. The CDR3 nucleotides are TGTGCCAGCAGTCCGAAGGAGGGGCGGTCCGGTCAGCCCCAGCATTTT. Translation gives CASSPKEGRSGQPQHF.

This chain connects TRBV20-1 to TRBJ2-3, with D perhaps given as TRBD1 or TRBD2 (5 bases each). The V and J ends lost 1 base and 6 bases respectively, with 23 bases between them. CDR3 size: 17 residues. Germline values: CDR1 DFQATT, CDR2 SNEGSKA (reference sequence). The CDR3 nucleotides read TGCAGTGCTAGAGTGGTCCCCCGGGACCGGGACGAGGATACGCAGTATTTT. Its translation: CSARVVPRDRDEDTQYF.

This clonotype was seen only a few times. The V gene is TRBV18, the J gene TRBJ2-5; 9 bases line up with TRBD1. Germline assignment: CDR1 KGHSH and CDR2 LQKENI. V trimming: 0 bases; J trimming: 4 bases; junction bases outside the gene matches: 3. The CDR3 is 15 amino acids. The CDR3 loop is CASSPPTDRGETQYF. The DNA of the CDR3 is TGTGCCAGCTCACCACCCACGGACAGGGGAGAGACCCAGTACTTC.

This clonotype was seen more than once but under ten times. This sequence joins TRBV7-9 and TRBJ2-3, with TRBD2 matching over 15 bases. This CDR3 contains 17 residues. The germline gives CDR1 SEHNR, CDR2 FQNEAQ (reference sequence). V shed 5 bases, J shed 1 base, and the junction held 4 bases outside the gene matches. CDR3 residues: CASSPGLAGGGTDTQYF. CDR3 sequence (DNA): TGTGCCAGCAGCCCGGGACTAGCGGGAGGCGGCACAGATACGCAGTATTTT.

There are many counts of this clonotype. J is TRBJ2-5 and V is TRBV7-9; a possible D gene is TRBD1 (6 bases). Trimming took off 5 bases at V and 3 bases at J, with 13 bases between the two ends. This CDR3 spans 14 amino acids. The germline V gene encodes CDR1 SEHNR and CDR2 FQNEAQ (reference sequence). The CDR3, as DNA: TGTGCCAGCAGCCGGACAGAGGTCGAAGAGACCCAGTACTTC. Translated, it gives CASSRTEVEETQYF.